The 23 T cell receptor beta chains below come from one sample, sequenced in a study of long-term antiretroviral therapy in people with HIV. The assay, immunoSEQ v3.0, was run at survey level. The table came from immunoSEQ multiplex PCR; TCRdb's copy has only in-frame clones and leaves some out. This sample has 25,000 to 35,000 clones; 90% to 95% occur once, and the top ten carry 2.7%. The sequenced sample was unsorted PBMCs, obtained around 7.4 years after starting antiretroviral therapy. The receptors here all came from a man in his forties or fifties with HIV.

V usage is TRBV6-6 and J usage is TRBJ1-3, with 7 nucleotides matching TRBD1. Germline V gene data show CDR1 as MNHNY and CDR2 as SVGAGI (reference sequence). The CDR3 loop spans 14 amino acids. V shed 5 bases, J shed 2 bases, and the junction held 3 bases outside the gene matches. CDR3 in amino acids: CASSPTGAGNTIYF. CDR3 nucleotides: TGTGCCAGCAGTCCTACAGGGGCTGGAAACACCATATATTTT.

The chain carries TRBV6-6 and TRBJ2-3; D possibly corresponds to TRBD2 (5 bases). This CDR3 is 13 amino acids long. Trimming took 7 bases from V and 10 from J, leaving 18 bases between them. Germline values: CDR1 MNHNY, CDR2 SVGAGI (reference sequence). CDR3 nucleotide sequence: TGTGCCAGCACTCGCACCGTCGGGGTCGCGCAGTATTTT. It translates to CASTRTVGVAQYF.

This chain joins TRBV9 and TRBJ2-3; D is unresolved. CDR1 is SGDLS, CDR2 YYNGEE, per germline. CDR3 length: 14 residues. V dropped 0 bases and J dropped 4 bases, with 9 bases sitting between them. CDR3 bases: TGTGCCAGCAGCGTAGACGGGTCTTCAGATACGCAGTATTTT. This sequence encodes CASSVDGSSDTQYF.

The J gene is TRBJ2-7, the V gene TRBV18, with D possibly being TRBD1 (5 bases). The CDR3 is 13 amino acids. Germline loops: CDR1 KGHSH, CDR2 LQKENI. The V gene lost 6 bases and the J gene lost 3 bases, with 12 bases spanning the gap. CDR3 amino acids: CASSNQRGYEQYF. The CDR3 DNA sequence: TGTGCCAGCTCTAACCAAAGGGGCTACGAGCAGTACTTC.

In its sample, this clone was seen a few times. This chain connects TRBV2 to TRBJ1-5; D may be TRBD1 (5 bases). The CDR3 contains 12 residues. Trimming shortened V by 5 bases and J by 6 bases, and 8 bases separated the two germline ends. Germline V gives CDR1 SNHLY, CDR2 FYNNEI. This chain's CDR3 is CASSKGVQPQHF. CDR3 DNA: TGTGCCAGCAGTAAAGGGGTTCAGCCCCAGCATTTT.

The chain couples TRBV5-4 to TRBJ1-1, with D hard to call. Germline values: CDR1 SGHNT, CDR2 YYREEE (reference sequence). This CDR3 region has 15 residues. Trimming cost V 2 bases and J 6 bases, with 17 bases left between them. The CDR3 is CASSFSRAPSSEAFF. CDR3 nucleotide sequence: TGTGCCAGCAGCTTTAGTCGGGCCCCGAGCTCTGAAGCTTTCTTT. Looking up the rest from reference TRBV5-4 and TRBJ1-1 gives the full variable domain: ETGVTQSPTHLIKTRGQQVTLRCSSQSGHNTVSWYQQALGQGPQFIFQYYREEENGRGNFPPRFSGLQFPNYSSELNVNALELDDSALYLCASSFSRAPSSEAFFGQGTRLTVV.

The rearrangement joins TRBV30 to TRBJ2-3, with 11 bases fitting TRBD2. The CDR3 loop spans 13 amino acids. Germline V lookup: CDR1 GTSNPN, CDR2 SVGIG (reference sequence). The V and J ends lost 3 bases and 4 bases, in that order; junction bases with no gene match: 0. The CDR3 spells CAWRGLAADTQYF. CDR3 in DNA: TGTGCCTGGAGGGGACTAGCGGCAGATACGCAGTATTTT.

The J gene is TRBJ2-1, the V gene TRBV5-1; tentative D call: TRBD1 (6 bases). The CDR3 sequence is 15 residues long. From germline, CDR1 is SGHRS and CDR2 YFSETQ. Trimming removed 0 bases at V and 3 bases at J, with 10 bases between. The CDR3 here is CASSLARDIYNEQFF. CDR3 sequence (DNA): TGCGCCAGCAGCTTGGCCAGGGACATCTACAATGAGCAGTTCTTC.

This clone was observed a handful of times. The chain is built from TRBV6-1 and TRBJ1-5; the D is unclear. This CDR3 is built from 16 residues. Trimming cost V 0 bases and J 1 base, with 10 bases left between them. Looked up from germline, CDR1 is MNHNS and CDR2 is SASEGT. The CDR3 here is CASSEANPRSNQPQHF. The CDR3 bases are TGTGCCAGCAGTGAAGCGAATCCGAGGAGCAATCAGCCCCAGCATTTT.

This clone occurred once. This chain links TRBV6-1 with TRBJ2-7, with D perhaps matching TRBD1 or TRBD2 (6 bases each). Trimming left V 2 bases short and J 4 bases short, with 12 bases between. From germline, CDR1 is MNHNS and CDR2 SASEGT. The CDR3 runs to 14 residues. CDR3 sequence reads: CASSERGPLYEQYF. CDR3 sequence (DNA): TGTGCCAGCAGTGAACGGGGGCCTCTATACGAGCAGTACTTC.

Written as DNA, the CDR3 is TGTGCCAGCAGTTACGGTCCTGTTCAGCCCCAGCATTTT. Protein sequence: CASSYGPVQPQHF. This chain connects TRBV27 to TRBJ1-5; D is uncertain. Germline V gives CDR1 MNHEY, CDR2 SMNVEV (reference sequence). V was cut by 4 bases and J by 6 bases, with 10 bases left in between. The CDR3 is 13 amino acids.

The chain combines TRBV30 with TRBJ1-1, with 8 bases aligning to TRBD1. With V trimmed by 5 bases and J by 1 base, 3 bases remained unmatched. This CDR3 region has 13 residues. Germline-derived CDR1 and CDR2 are GTSNPN and SVGIG (reference sequence). CDR3 sequence reads: CAWSGTGNTEAFF. For the CDR3, the DNA is TGTGCCTGGTCCGGGACAGGGAACACTGAAGCTTTCTTT.

The gene calls are TRBV30 and TRBJ1-4; D is perhaps TRBD1 (6 bases). The CDR3 loop spans 13 amino acids. V was shortened by 5 bases and J by 8 bases, with 15 bases between the two germline ends. Germline CDR1 GTSNPN, CDR2 SVGIG (reference sequence). DNA of the CDR3: TGTGCCTGGTCAGGGGTCTTAGGCGAAAAACTGTTTTTT. Translating gives CAWSGVLGEKLFF.

This sequence joins TRBV16 and TRBJ1-1; unclear D gene. V was pared by 2 bases and J by 1 base, with 8 bases between. The V gene's germline CDR1 is KGHSY and CDR2 FQNENV. The CDR3 length is 14 residues. CDR3 sequence (DNA): TGTGCCAGCAGCCAAGTACCCGGGAACACTGAAGCTTTCTTT. Protein: CASSQVPGNTEAFF.

CDR3 sequence: CATSRERRSNEKLFF. The CDR3, as DNA: TGTGCCACCAGCAGAGAGAGGAGGTCTAATGAAAAACTGTTTTTT. The J gene is TRBJ1-4, the V gene TRBV15; D call uncertain. This CDR3 contains 15 residues. Germline-derived CDR1 and CDR2 are LNHNV and YYDKDF (reference sequence). V lost 0 bases and J lost 3, with 8 bases in between. Using reference TRBV15 and TRBJ1-4 for the parts outside the CDR3, the full variable domain is DAMVIQNPRYQVTQFGKPVTLSCSQTLNHNVMYWYQQKSSQAPKLLFHYYDKDFNNEADTPDNFQSRRPNTSFCFLDIRSPGLGDTAMYLCATSRERRSNEKLFFGSGTQLSVL.

V and J are TRBV29-1 and TRBJ1-2; D remains ambiguous. V lost 3 bases and J lost 8, with 13 bases in between. The germline V gene encodes CDR1 SQVTM and CDR2 ANQGSEA. This CDR3 contains 12 residues. The CDR3 sequence: CSVDTGRLGYTF. Written as DNA, the CDR3 is TGCAGCGTTGACACGGGAAGGTTGGGCTACACCTTC.

The CDR3 DNA follows: TGTGCCAGCAGCCCCGGACTAGTAGGAGAGACCCAGTACTTC. Protein sequence: CASSPGLVGETQYF. This chain uses TRBV5-4 with TRBJ2-5, with 7 bases fitting TRBD2. The junction had 7 bases not matched to a gene; V was cut back by 4 bases and J by 4 bases. This CDR3 is 14 amino acids long. CDR1 and CDR2 (germline): SGHNT, YYREEE (reference sequence).

The count of this clone is one. The chain carries TRBV28 and TRBJ1-6; D remains ambiguous. V was pared by 3 bases and J by 10 bases, with 13 bases between. Germline V CDR1 and CDR2: MDHEN, SYDVKM. The CDR3 length is 14 residues. The CDR3: CASSFSGGGSPLHF. The DNA for the CDR3 is TGTGCCAGCAGTTTCTCGGGCGGTGGATCACCCCTCCACTTT.

The V and J genes are TRBV4-1 and TRBJ1-3; no definite D call. V was trimmed by 3 bases and J by 2 bases, leaving 11 bases between them. Germline CDR1 is MGHRA and CDR2 is YSYEKL. CDR3 length: 15 amino acids. CDR3 nucleotides: TGCGCCAGCAGCCAGGAGACGGATACTGGAAACACCATATATTTT. Protein: CASSQETDTGNTIYF.

The chain has TRBV25-1 and TRBJ1-2; D possibly corresponds to TRBD1 (5 bases). CDR1 is MGHDK, CDR2 SYGVNS, per germline. Trimming stripped 2 bases from V and 8 bases from J, with 9 bases between. The CDR3 has 12 amino acids. CDR3 residues: CASSEGGRGYTF. The CDR3 nucleotides read TGTGCCAGCAGTGAAGGGGGTAGGGGCTACACCTTC.

The chain joins TRBV7-2 to TRBJ1-1; possibly TRBD1 for D (6 bases). Germline V gene data show CDR1 as SGHTA and CDR2 as FQGNSA. The ends were cut back, 5 bases at V and 4 bases at J, with 11 bases in the middle. This CDR3 has 13 amino acids. Here the CDR3 reads CASSPGVFTEAFF. CDR3 coding DNA: TGTGCCAGCAGCCCAGGGGTATTCACTGAAGCTTTCTTT. Using reference TRBV7-2 and TRBJ1-1 for the parts outside the CDR3, the full variable domain is GAGVSQSPSNKVTEKGKDVELRCDPISGHTALYWYRQSLGQGLEFLIYFQGNSAPDKSGLPSDRFSAERTGGSVSTLTIQRTQQEDSAVYLCASSPGVFTEAFFGQGTRLTVV.

On this clone: The sample carries other DNA sequences with the same CDR3. The chain combines TRBV7-8 with TRBJ2-2; possibly TRBD1 for D (6 bases). Germline V CDR1 and CDR2: SGHVS, FQNEAQ. The CDR3 spans 15 residues. V was cut by 5 bases and J by 2 bases, with 12 bases left in between. DNA of the CDR3: TGTGCCAGCAGCCTAGTACAGGGTAACACCGGGGAGCTGTTTTTT. The encoded protein is CASSLVQGNTGELFF.

The V and J genes are TRBV27 and TRBJ2-3; the match to TRBD1 covers 7 bases. Germline CDR1 and CDR2: MNHEY and SMNVEV (reference sequence). The CDR3 spans 16 residues. V gave up 0 bases and J gave up 10 bases; unmatched junction bases: 13. CDR3 residues: CASSLSPLDRVEAQYF. CDR3 DNA: TGTGCCAGCAGTTTATCGCCGCTAGACAGGGTTGAAGCGCAGTATTTT.